The sequence of this T cell receptor (beta chain) was determined in a study of CD8+ T cells in alopecia areata. After isolation, RNA underwent reverse transcription to generate cDNA as the sequencing template. Clones were sequenced by immunoSEQ multiplex PCR, and TCRdb holds only the in-frame ones, with some missing. The sample holds 150,000 to 200,000 clones, roughly 60% seen once. With V trimmed by 5 bases and J by 5 bases, 12 bases remained unmatched. Germline loops: CDR1 MNHEY, CDR2 SMNVEV (reference sequence). This CDR3 has 17 residues. Noted treatment: oral pan-JAK inhibitor, 5-10 mg twice daily.

The TCR comes from a human donor with alopecia areata. The chain recombines TRBV27 with TRBJ2-2; 9 positions agree with TRBD1. The material sequenced was CD4+ T cells sorted from blood, taken at week 24, from a patient treated with tofacitinib. The CDR3 here is CASSRIPTGGATGELFF. Written as DNA, the CDR3 is TGTGCCAGCAGTCGGATACCCACAGGGGGCGCGACCGGGGAGCTGTTTTTT.